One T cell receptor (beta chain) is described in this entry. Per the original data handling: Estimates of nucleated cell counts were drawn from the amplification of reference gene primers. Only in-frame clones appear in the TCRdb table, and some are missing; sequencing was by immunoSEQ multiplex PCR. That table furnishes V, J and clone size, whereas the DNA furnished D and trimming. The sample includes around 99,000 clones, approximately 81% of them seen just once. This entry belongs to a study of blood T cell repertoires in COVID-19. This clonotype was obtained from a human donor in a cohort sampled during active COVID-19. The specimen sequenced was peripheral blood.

The CDR3 region has the DNA TGTGCCACCAGTGATTGGGACAGTCCCACTGAAGCTTTCTTT. Translated, it gives CATSDWDSPTEAFF. The V gene is TRBV24-1, the J gene TRBJ1-1; 7 bases match TRBD1. The junction had 3 bases not matched to a gene; V was cut back by 2 bases and J by 4 bases. The CDR3 is made up of 14 amino acids. Per the germline V gene, CDR1 is KGHDR and CDR2 is SFDVKD.